The rows below give T cell receptor beta chains drawn from one sample of a study of OX40 agonist ivuxolimab in advanced cancers. This table comes from immunoSEQ multiplex PCR, and its TCRdb copy is limited to in-frame clones, with some not included. The repertoire consists of around 61,000 clones, with about four fifths occurring once and the leading ten covering approximately 2.4%. The starting material was CD4+ or CD8+ T cells sorted from blood, obtained in a trial of the OX40 agonist ivuxolimab. These receptors originate from an adult with an advanced solid tumor such as melanoma, head and neck, liver or kidney cancer. Each CDR3 is given with its conserved first and last residue. Each record gives: V gene, D gene, CDR3 length, J gene, clone size, CDR3 protein, CDR3 DNA. D genes are given only for firm matches. A row's size may be missing; if present it is once, few, many or a size class.

TRBV19	.	15	TRBJ1-2	.	CASSIVGRAFGGYTF	TGTGCCAGTAGTATAGTGGGGCGGGCATTTGGTGGCTACACCTTC
TRBV19	.	13	TRBJ1-5	.	CATRGGRNQPQHF	TGTGCCACCAGAGGTGGGCGCAATCAGCCCCAGCATTTT
TRBV4-2	TRBD1	18	TRBJ1-5	.	CASSQDSQGGFSNQPQHF	TGTGCCAGCAGCCAAGATTCGCAGGGGGGTTTTAGCAATCAGCCCCAGCATTTT
TRBV14	.	15	TRBJ1-4	.	CASSQLGGTNEKLFF	TGTGCCAGCAGCCAGCTTGGGGGGACTAATGAAAAACTGTTTTTT
TRBV7-2	TRBD2	15	TRBJ2-7	.	CASSDGTSGEYEQYF	TGTGCCAGCAGCGACGGGACTAGCGGTGAATACGAGCAGTACTTC
TRBV6-5	.	13	TRBJ2-3	.	CASTSRVWDTQYF	TGTGCCAGCACTAGCAGGGTCTGGGATACGCAGTATTTT
TRBV18	.	11	TRBJ2-3	.	CASSPWDTQYF	TGTGCCAGCTCACCATGGGATACGCAGTATTTT
TRBV5-6	TRBD2	15	TRBJ2-5	.	CASSRGTSTKETQYF	TGTGCCAGCAGCCGCGGGACTAGCACCAAAGAGACCCAGTACTTC
TRBV4-1	TRBD2	17	TRBJ2-2	.	CASSQGRLAGGNGELFF	TGCGCCAGCAGCCAAGGGCGACTAGCGGGAGGTAACGGGGAGCTGTTTTTT
TRBV6-1	.	20	TRBJ2-4	.	CASSEVYVGKGTLAKNIQYF	TGTGCCAGCAGTGAAGTTTACGTAGGGAAGGGGACTCTAGCCAAAAACATTCAGTACTTC
TRBV11-2	.	14	TRBJ1-4	.	CASSLLVRGEKLFF	TGTGCCAGCAGCTTACTTGTCAGGGGTGAAAAACTGTTTTTT
TRBV6-5	TRBD2	14	TRBJ2-3	.	CASSLAGGPDTQYF	TGTGCCAGCAGTTTGGCGGGGGGCCCAGATACGCAGTATTTT
TRBV30	.	16	TRBJ2-6	.	CAWSSPTDAGANVLTF	TGTGCCTGGAGTTCCCCGACCGATGCTGGGGCCAACGTCCTGACTTTC
TRBV7-2	.	15	TRBJ1-4	.	CASSLGTATNEKLFF	TGTGCCAGCAGCTTAGGAACGGCAACTAATGAAAAACTGTTTTTT
TRBV30	.	14	TRBJ1-5	few	CAWSTPGGDQPQHF	TGTGCCTGGAGCACCCCGGGAGGGGATCAGCCCCAGCATTTT
TRBV27	TRBD2	18	TRBJ2-1	.	CASSFRGLAGGIVNEQFF	TGTGCCAGCAGTTTTAGGGGACTAGCGGGAGGGATCGTCAATGAGCAGTTCTTC